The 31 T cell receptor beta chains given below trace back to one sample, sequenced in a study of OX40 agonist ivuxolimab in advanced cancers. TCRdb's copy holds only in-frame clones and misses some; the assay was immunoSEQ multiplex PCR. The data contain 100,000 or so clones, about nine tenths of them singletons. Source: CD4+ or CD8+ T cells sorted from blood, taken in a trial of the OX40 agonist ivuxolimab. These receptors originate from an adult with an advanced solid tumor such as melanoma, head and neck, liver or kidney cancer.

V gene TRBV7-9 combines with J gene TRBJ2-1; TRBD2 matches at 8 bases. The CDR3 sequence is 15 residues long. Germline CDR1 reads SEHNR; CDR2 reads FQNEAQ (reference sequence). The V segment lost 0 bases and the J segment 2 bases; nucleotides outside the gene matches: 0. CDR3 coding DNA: TGTGCCAGCAGCTTAGCAGCGGGAGCCTACAATGAGCAGTTCTTC. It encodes CASSLAAGAYNEQFF.

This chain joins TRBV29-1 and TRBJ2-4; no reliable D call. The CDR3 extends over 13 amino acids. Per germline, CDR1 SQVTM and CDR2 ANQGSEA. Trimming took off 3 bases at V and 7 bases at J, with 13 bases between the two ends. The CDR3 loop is CSVELWQDNIQYF. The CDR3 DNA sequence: TGCAGCGTTGAGCTTTGGCAGGACAACATTCAGTACTTC. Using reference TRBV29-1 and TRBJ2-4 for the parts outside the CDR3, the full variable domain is SAVISQKPSRDICQRGTSLTIQCQVDSQVTMMFWYRQQPGQSLTLIATANQGSEATYESGFVIDKFPISRPNLTFSTLTVSNMSPEDSSIYLCSVELWQDNIQYFGAGTRLSVL.

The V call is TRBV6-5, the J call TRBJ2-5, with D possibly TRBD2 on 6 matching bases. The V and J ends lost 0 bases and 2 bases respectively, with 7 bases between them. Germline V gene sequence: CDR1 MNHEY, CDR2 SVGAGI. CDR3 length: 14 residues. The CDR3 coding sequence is TGTGCCAGCAGTTACTCGGGGGGACAAGAGACCCAGTACTTC. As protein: CASSYSGGQETQYF.

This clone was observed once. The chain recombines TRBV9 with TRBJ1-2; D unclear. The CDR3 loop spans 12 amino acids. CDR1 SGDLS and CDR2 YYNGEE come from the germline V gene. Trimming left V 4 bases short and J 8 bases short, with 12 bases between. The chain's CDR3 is CASSPVVGGYTF. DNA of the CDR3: TGTGCCAGCAGCCCAGTAGTGGGGGGCTACACCTTC.

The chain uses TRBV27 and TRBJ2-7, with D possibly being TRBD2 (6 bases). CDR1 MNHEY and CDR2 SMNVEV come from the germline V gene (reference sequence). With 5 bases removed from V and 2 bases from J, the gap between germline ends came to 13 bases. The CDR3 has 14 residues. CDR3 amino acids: CASSATGDPYEQYF. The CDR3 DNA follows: TGTGCCAGCAGTGCCACGGGGGACCCCTACGAGCAGTACTTC.

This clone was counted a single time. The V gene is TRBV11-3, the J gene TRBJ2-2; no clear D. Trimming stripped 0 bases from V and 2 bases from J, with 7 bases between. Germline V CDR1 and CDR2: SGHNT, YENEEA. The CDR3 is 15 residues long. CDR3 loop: CASSLEASNTGELFF. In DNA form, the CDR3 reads TGTGCCAGCAGCTTAGAAGCGAGTAACACCGGGGAGCTGTTTTTT.

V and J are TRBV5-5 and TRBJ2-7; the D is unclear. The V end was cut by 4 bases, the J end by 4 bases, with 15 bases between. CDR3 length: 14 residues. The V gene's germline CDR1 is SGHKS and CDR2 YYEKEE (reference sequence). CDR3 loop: CASSPTRAEYEQYF. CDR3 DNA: TGTGCCAGCAGCCCAACCCGGGCGGAGTACGAGCAGTACTTC.

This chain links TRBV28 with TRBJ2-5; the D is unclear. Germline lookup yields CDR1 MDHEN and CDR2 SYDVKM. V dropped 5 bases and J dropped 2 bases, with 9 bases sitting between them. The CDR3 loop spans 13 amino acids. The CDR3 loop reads CASSPFVQETQYF. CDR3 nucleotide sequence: TGTGCCAGCAGTCCCTTTGTTCAAGAGACCCAGTACTTC.

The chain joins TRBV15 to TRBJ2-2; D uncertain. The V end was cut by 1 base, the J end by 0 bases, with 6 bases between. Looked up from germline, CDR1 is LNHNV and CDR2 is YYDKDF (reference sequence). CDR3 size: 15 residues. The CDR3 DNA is TGTGCCACCAGCAGAGGCGCGCCGAACACCGGGGAGCTGTTTTTT. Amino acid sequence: CATSRGAPNTGELFF.

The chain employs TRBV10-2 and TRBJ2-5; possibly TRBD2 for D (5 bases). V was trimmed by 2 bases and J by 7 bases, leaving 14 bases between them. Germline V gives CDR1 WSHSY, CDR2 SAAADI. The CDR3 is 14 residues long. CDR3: CASSEIAPKGTQYF. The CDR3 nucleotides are TGCGCCAGCAGTGAGATAGCGCCAAAGGGGACCCAGTACTTC.

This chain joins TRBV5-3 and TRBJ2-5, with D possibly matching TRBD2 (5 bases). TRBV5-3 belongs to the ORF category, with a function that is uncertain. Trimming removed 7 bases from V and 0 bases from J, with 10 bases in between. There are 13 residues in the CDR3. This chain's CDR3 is CARLLVDQETQYF. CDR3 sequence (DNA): TGTGCCAGACTACTAGTGGACCAAGAGACCCAGTACTTC.

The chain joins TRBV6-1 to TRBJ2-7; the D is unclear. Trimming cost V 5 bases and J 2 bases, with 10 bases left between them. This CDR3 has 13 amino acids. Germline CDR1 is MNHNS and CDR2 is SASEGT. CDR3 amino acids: CASSLIGTYEQYF. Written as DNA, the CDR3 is TGTGCCAGCAGTCTGATTGGGACCTACGAGCAGTACTTC.

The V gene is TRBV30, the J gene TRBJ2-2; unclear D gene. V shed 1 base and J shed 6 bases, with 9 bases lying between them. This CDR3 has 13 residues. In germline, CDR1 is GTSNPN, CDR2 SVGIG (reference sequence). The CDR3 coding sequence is TGTGCCTGGAGTGGGGATGTAGCCGGGGAGCTGTTTTTT. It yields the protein CAWSGDVAGELFF.

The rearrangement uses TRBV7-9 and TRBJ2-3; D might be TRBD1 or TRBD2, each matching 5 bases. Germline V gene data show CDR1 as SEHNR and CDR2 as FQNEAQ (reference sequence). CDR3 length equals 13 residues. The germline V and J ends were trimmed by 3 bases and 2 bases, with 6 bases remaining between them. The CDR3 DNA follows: TGTGCCAGCAGCTTGGGGGTCACAGATACGCAGTATTTT. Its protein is CASSLGVTDTQYF.

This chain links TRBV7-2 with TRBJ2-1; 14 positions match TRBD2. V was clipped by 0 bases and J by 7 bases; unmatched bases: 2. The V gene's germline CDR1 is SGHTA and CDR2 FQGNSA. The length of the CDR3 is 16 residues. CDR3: CASSLAGTSGRNEQFF. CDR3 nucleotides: TGTGCCAGCAGCTTAGCGGGGACTAGCGGGAGAAATGAGCAGTTCTTC.

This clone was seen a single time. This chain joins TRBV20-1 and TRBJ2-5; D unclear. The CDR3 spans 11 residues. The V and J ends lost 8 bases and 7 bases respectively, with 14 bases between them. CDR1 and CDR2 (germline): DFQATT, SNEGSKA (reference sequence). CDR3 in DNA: TGCAGTCTTGGGCTAGGCAGGACCCAGTACTTC. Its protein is CSLGLGRTQYF.

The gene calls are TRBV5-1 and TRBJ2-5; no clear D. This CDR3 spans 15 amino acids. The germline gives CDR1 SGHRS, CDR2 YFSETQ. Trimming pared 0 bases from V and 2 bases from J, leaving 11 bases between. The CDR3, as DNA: TGCGCCAGCAGCTTGGCCGGCCGACCTCAAGAGACCCAGTACTTC. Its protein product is CASSLAGRPQETQYF.

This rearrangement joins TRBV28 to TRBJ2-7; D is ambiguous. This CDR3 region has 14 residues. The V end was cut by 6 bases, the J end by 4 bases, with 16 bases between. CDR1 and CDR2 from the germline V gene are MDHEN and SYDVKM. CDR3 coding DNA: TGTGCCAGCAGCTTCCTAATAATCGGTTACGAGCAGTACTTC. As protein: CASSFLIIGYEQYF.

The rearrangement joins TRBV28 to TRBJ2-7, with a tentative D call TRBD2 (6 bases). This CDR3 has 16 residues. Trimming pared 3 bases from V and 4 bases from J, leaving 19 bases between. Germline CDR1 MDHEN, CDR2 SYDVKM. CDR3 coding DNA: TGTGCCAGCAGTTTTAACTTAGCGGCTGCAGGGTACGAGCAGTACTTC. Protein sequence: CASSFNLAAAGYEQYF.

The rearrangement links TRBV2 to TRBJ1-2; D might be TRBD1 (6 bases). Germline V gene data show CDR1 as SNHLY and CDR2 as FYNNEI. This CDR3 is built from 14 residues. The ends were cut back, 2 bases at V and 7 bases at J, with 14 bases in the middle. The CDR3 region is CASSEIQGKAGYTF. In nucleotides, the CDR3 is TGTGCCAGCAGTGAAATACAGGGCAAGGCTGGCTACACCTTC.

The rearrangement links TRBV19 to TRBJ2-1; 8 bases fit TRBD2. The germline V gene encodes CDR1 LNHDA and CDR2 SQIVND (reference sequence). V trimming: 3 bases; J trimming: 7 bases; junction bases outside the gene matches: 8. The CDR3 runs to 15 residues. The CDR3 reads CASSIVKREINEQFF. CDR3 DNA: TGTGCCAGTAGTATCGTCAAGCGGGAGATAAATGAGCAGTTCTTC. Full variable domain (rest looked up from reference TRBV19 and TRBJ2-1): DGGITQSPKYLFRKEGQNVTLSCEQNLNHDAMYWYRQDPGQGLRLIYYSQIVNDFQKGDIAEGYSVSREKKESFPLTVTSAQKNPTAFYLCASSIVKREINEQFFGPGTRLTVL.

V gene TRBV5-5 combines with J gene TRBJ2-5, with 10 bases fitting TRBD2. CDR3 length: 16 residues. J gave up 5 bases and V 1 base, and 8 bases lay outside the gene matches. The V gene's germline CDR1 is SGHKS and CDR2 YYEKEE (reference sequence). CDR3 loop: CASSLTSGRAEETQYF. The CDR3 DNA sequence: TGTGCCAGCAGCTTGACGAGCGGGAGGGCCGAGGAGACCCAGTACTTC.

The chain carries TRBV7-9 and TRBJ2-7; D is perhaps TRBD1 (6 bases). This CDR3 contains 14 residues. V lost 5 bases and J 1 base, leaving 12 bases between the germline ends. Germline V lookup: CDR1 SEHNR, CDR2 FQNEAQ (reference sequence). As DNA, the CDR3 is TGTGCCAGCAGCCCCGGACAGCAGTCCTACGAGCAGTACTTC. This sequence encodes CASSPGQQSYEQYF.

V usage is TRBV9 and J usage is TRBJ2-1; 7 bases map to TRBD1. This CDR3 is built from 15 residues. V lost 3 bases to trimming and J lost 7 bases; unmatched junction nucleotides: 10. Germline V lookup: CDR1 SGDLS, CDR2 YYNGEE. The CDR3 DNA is TGTGCCAGCAGCGCCCAGAACCAGGGGGATAATGAGCAGTTCTTC. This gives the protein CASSAQNQGDNEQFF.

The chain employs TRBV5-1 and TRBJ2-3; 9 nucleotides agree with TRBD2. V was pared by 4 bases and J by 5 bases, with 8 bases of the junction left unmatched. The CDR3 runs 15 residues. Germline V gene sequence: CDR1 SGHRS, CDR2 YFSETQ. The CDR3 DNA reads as TGCGCCAGCAGCCCGGCGGGAGGGGCTATAGATACGCAGTATTTT. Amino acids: CASSPAGGAIDTQYF.

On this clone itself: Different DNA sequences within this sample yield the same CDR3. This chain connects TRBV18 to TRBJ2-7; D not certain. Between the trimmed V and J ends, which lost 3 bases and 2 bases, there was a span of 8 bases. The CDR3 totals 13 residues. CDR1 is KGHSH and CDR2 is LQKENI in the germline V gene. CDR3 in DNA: TGTGCCAGCTCACCGGGCCTGACCTACGAGCAGTACTTC. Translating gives CASSPGLTYEQYF. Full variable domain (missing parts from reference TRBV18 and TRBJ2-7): NAGVMQNPRHLVRRRGQEARLRCSPMKGHSHVYWYRQLPEEGLKFMVYLQKENIIDESGMPKERFSAEFPKEGPSILRIQQVVRGDSAAYFCASSPGLTYEQYFGPGTRLTVT.

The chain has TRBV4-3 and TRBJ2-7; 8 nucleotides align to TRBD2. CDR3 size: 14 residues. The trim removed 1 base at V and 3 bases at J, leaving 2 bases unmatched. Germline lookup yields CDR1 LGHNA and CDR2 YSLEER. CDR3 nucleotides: TGCGCCAGCAGCCAAGGGGCGGGGGGCTACGAGCAGTACTTC. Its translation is CASSQGAGGYEQYF.

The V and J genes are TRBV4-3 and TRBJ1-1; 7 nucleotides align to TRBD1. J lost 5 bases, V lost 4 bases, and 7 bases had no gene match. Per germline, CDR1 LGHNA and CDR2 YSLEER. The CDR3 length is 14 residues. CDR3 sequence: CASSRRTGRTEAFF. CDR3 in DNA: TGCGCCAGCAGCCGCCGGACAGGCCGGACTGAAGCTTTCTTT.

The chain's CDR3 is CASSPRGVNTGELFF. For the CDR3, the DNA is TGCGCCAGCAGCCCCAGGGGTGTCAACACCGGGGAGCTGTTTTTT. This chain connects TRBV4-3 to TRBJ2-2; D is perhaps TRBD1 (6 bases). V lost 4 bases, J lost 2 bases, and 11 bases lay in between. The germline CDR1 and CDR2 sequences are LGHNA and YSLEER. This CDR3 region has 15 residues.

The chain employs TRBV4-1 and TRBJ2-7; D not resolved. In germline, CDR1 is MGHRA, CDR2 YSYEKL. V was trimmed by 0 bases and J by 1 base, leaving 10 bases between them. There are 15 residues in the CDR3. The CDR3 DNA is TGCGCCAGCAGCCAAGATCTGGGCATTTCCTACGAGCAGTACTTC. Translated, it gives CASSQDLGISYEQYF.

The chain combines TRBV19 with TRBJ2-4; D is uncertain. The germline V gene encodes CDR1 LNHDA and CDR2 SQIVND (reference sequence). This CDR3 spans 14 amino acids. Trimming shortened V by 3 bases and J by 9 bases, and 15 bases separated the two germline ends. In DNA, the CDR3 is TGTGCCAGTAGTATTGTGGCAGGTCGGGCCATTCAGTACTTC. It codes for CASSIVAGRAIQYF.